This TCR beta chain was identified in a study of regulatory T cells in long-lasting Graves disease. About the research overall: The study counted Graves' disease as persistent given over 5 years of antithyroid drugs and positive TSH receptor antibodies.

Time point described: persistent/refractory GD, antithyroid drugs over 5 years with positive TRAb. The TCR library used RNA extracted from PBMCs. The CDR3 consists of 15 residues. The V gene's germline CDR1 is SEHNR and CDR2 FQNEAQ (reference sequence). Deletions cut 5 bases from V and 0 bases from J, with 14 bases between. CDR3 regions were amplified by Arm-PCR using iRepertoire HTBI primers to build TCR beta libraries. TCRdb reanalysed the multiplex PCR reads using MiXCR and keeps one entry per CDR3 protein. The data show 400,000 to 500,000 distinct CDR3 sequences, around 20% seen once. The table lists this clonotype with many counts. Its specificity is not known. General study findings and limits: Analyses excluded thyroid tissue, covering peripheral blood alone. Patients with persistent disease shared under 3,500 public clonotypes, outpacing the roughly 950 shared by new patients.

This specimen consisted of peripheral blood mononuclear cells (PBMCs), obtained when the disease was refractory, from a patient treated with antithyroid drugs. The rearrangement links TRBV7-9 to TRBJ2-7, with D perhaps matching TRBD2 (5 bases). The sequence was obtained from a female donor with Graves disease. In DNA form, the CDR3 reads TGTGCCAGCAGCCTCGTCGGAGCGGACTCCTACGAGCAGTACTTC. It codes for CASSLVGADSYEQYF.